The TCR beta chain under discussion was sequenced for a study of metastatic and nonmetastatic thyroid tumors. Prior to thyroid surgery, none of the patients had received any treatment. Study-wide findings and caveats: Compared with benign nodules, malignant thyroid tumors were reported to have significantly higher TCR beta diversity in both blood and tumor.

V was pared by 3 bases and J by 5 bases, with 8 bases between. Germline V CDR1 and CDR2: KGHSH, LQKENI. This CDR3 has 13 residues. This clone was recorded a few times. Its antigen is unidentified. TCRdb reanalyzed the PCR reads with MiXCR. Here the sample spans 65,000 or so clones, 4% to 4.5% being singletons. The V call is TRBV18, the J call TRBJ2-1, with D unclear. Sequenced sample: blood. This clonotype was obtained from a female donor with papillary thyroid cancer or a benign thyroid nodule (not recorded which). Some clones in this sample may be carry-over from other donors' samples. CDR3 DNA sequence: TGTGCCAGCTCACCTCTCTTGGACAATGAGCAGTTCTTC. Translating it yields CASSPLLDNEQFF.